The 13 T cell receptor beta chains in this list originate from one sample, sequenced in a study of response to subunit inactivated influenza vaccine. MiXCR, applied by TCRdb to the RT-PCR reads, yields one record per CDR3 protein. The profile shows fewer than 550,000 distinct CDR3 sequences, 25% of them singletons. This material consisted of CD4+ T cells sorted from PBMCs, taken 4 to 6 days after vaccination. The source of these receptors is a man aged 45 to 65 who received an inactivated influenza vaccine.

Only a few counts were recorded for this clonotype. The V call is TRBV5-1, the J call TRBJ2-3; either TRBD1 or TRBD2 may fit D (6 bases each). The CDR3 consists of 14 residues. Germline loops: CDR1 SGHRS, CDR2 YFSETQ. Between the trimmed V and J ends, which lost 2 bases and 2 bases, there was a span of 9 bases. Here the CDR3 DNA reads TGCGCCAGCAGCTTCGGGGGCGTCACAGATACGCAGTATTTT. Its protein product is CASSFGGVTDTQYF.

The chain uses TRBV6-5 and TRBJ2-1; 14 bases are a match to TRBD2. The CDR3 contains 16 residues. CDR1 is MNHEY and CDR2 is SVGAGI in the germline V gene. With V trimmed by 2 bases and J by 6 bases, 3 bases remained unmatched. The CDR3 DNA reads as TGTGCCAGCAGTTACACGGGACTAGCGGGAGCCAATGAGCAGTTCTTC. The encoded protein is CASSYTGLAGANEQFF.

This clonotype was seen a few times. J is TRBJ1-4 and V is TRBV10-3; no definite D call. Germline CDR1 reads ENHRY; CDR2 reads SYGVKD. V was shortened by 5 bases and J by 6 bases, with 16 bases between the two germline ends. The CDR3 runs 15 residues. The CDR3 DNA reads TGTGCCATCAGTACCAGGACTGGGGAGTATGAAAAACTGTTTTTT. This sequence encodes CAISTRTGEYEKLFF.

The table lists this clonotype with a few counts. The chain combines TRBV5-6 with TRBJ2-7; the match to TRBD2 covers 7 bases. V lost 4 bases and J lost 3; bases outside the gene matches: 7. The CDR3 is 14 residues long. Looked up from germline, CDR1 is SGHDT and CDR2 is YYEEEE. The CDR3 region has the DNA TGTGCCAGCAGCCCCGCGGGGAGGGTCTACGAGCAGTACTTC. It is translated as CASSPAGRVYEQYF.

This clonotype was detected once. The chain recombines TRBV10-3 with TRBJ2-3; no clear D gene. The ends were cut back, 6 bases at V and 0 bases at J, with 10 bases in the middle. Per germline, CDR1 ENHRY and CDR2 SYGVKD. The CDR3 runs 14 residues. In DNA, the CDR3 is TGTGCCATCAGCCCTTCTTCTAGCACAGATACGCAGTATTTT. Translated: CAISPSSSTDTQYF.

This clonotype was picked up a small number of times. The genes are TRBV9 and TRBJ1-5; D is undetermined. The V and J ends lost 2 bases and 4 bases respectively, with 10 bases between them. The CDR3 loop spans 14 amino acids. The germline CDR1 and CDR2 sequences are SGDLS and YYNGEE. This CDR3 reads CASSVDEGNQPQHF. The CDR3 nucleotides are TGTGCCAGCAGCGTGGATGAAGGAAATCAGCCCCAGCATTTT. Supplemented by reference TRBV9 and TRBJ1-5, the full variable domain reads DSGVTQTPKHLITATGQRVTLRCSPRSGDLSVYWYQQSLDQGLQFLIQYYNGEERAKGNILERFSAQQFPDLHSELNLSSLELGDSALYFCASSVDEGNQPQHFGDGTRLSIL.

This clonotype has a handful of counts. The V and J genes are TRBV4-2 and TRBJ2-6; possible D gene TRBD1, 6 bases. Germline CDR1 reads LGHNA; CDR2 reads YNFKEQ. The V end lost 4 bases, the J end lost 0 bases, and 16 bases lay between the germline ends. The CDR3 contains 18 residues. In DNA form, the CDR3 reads TGTGCCAGCAGCCCGCTCTCAGGGGAAAGCTCTGGGGCCAACGTCCTGACTTTC. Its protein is CASSPLSGESSGANVLTF.

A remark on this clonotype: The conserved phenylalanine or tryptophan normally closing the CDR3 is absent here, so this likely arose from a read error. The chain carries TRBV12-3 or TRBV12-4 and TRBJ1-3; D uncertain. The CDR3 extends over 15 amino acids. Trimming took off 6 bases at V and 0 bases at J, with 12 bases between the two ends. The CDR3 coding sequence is TGTGCCAGCAGGCACGGAAGGCTCTCTGGAAACACCATATATTAT. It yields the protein CASRHGRLSGNTIYY.

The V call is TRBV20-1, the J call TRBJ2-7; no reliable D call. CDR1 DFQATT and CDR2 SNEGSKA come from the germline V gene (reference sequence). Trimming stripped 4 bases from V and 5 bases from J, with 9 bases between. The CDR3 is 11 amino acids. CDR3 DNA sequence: TGCAGTGCTACACCCACACACGAGCAGTACTTC. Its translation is CSATPTHEQYF.

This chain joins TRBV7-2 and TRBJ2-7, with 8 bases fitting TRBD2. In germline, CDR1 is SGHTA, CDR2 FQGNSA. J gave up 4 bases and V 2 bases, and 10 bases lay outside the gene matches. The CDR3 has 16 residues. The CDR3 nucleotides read TGTGCCAGCAGCTTAACCACGGGACTAGGGGGATACGAGCAGTACTTC. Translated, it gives CASSLTTGLGGYEQYF.

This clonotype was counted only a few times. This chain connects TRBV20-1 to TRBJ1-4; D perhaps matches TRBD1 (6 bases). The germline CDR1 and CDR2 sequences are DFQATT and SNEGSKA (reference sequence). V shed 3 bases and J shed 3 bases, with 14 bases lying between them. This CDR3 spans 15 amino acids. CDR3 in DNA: TGCAGTGCTAGGGGCCTCAGGGGTGCTAATGAAAAACTGTTTTTT. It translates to CSARGLRGANEKLFF.

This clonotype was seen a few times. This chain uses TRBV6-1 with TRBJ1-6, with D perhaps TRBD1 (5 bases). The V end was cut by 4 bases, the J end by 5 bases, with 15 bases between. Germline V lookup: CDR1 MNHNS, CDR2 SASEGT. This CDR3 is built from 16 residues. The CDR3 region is CASSARGGFDNSPLHF. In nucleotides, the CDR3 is TGTGCCAGCAGTGCACGTGGGGGGTTTGATAATTCACCCCTCCACTTT.

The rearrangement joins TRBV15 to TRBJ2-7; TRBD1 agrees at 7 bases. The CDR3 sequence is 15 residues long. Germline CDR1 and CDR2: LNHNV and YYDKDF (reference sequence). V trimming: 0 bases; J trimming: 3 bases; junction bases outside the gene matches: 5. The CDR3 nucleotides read TGTGCCACCAGCAGAGATCGACAGGGAGTCTACGAGCAGTACTTC. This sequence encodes CATSRDRQGVYEQYF. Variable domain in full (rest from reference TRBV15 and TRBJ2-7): DAMVIQNPRYQVTQFGKPVTLSCSQTLNHNVMYWYQQKSSQAPKLLFHYYDKDFNNEADTPDNFQSRRPNTSFCFLDIRSPGLGDTAMYLCATSRDRQGVYEQYFGPGTRLTVT.